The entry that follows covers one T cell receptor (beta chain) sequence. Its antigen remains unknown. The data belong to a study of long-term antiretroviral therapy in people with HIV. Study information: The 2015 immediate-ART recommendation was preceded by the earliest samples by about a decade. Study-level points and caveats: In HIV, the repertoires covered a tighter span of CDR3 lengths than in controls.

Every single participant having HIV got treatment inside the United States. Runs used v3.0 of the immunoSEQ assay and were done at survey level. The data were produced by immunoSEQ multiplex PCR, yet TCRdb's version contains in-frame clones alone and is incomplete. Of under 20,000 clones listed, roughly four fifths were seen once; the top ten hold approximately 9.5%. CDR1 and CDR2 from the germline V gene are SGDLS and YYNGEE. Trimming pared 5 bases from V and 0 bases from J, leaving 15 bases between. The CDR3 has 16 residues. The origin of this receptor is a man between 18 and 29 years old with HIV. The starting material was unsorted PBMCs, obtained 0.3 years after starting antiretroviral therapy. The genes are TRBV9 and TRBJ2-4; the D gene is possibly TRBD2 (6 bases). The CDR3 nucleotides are TGTGCCAGCAGTCCTGGCGGGGATGTAGCCAAAAACATTCAGTACTTC. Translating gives CASSPGGDVAKNIQYF.